The rows below give T cell receptor beta chains drawn from one sample of a study of neurological immune-mediated disorders. MiXCR, run by TCRdb on the 5' RACE reads, gives a single entry per CDR3 protein. The sample consists of under 60,000 distinct CDR3 sequences, about 25% of them appearing once. The sequenced sample was PBMCs. The receptors derive from a woman in her sixties or seventies in good health. Each CDR3 is given with its conserved first and last residue. A D gene is named only where the DNA matches it firmly. Clone size is not always given. Where it is, it says once, few, many or a class for expanded clones.

>15|many|TRBV10-2|TRBD2|TRBJ2-7
TGCGCCAGCAGTGAAAAGAGCGGGAGGGGGTACGAGCAGTACTTC
CASSEKSGRGYEQYF
>13|many|TRBV15|NA|TRBJ1-2
TGTGCCACCAGCGTCGGACAGCGCTATGGCTACACCTTC
CATSVGQRYGYTF
>12|few|TRBV9|NA|TRBJ1-2
TGTGCCAGCAGCGTAGGTGTGGGCGGCTACACCTTC
CASSVGVGGYTF
>16|NA|TRBV20-1|NA|TRBJ2-7
TGCAGTGCTAGTGACTCGGCCAGGGGCAAATCCTACGAGCAGTACTTC
CSASDSARGKSYEQYF
>13|many|TRBV10-3|NA|TRBJ2-1
TGTGCCATCAGTGAGCTGGACGGCCGTAAGCAGTTCTTC
CAISELDGRKQFF
>15|many|TRBV24-1|TRBD2|TRBJ2-2
TGTGCCACCAGTGGCGAAAGGGAGGGGACCGGGGAGCTGTTTTTT
CATSGEREGTGELFF
>13|once|TRBV20-1|NA|TRBJ2-2
TGCAGTGCTAGTTCCAGGGCCACCGGGGAGCTGTTTTTT
CSASSRATGELFF
>15|NA|TRBV15|TRBD2|TRBJ2-7
TGTGCCACCAGCAGAGAGGGTAGCGGGAGCTACGAGCAGTACTTC
CATSREGSGSYEQYF
>15|NA|TRBV5-1|NA|TRBJ1-1
TGCGCCAGCAGCTTACAGGGAAAAGAGGACACTGAAGCTTTCTTT
CASSLQGKEDTEAFF
>15|many|TRBV7-2|TRBD2|TRBJ2-7
TGTGCCAGCAGCCTAAGGGGACTAGGAGACTACGAGCAGTACTTC
CASSLRGLGDYEQYF
>16|many|TRBV4-3|NA|TRBJ2-1
TGCGCCAGCAGCCAGGCTGGCGGGCGGGTCAACAATGAGCAGTTCTTC
CASSQAGGRVNNEQFF
>14|many|TRBV28|NA|TRBJ1-1
TGTGCCAGCAGTTCCCCGGCGATCCCCACTGAAGCTTTCTTT
CASSSPAIPTEAFF
>14|many|TRBV18|TRBD1|TRBJ1-5
TGTGCCAGCTCATCCGGACAGGGCGATCAGCCCCAGCATTTT
CASSSGQGDQPQHF
>13|many|TRBV11-2|NA|TRBJ2-4
TGTGCCAGCAGCTTCACCAGGGAAAACATTCAGTACTTC
CASSFTRENIQYF
>15|few|TRBV5-1|TRBD1|TRBJ2-3
TGCGCCAGCAGCTTGGGACAGGGGGCAGGAGATACGCAGTATTTT
CASSLGQGAGDTQYF
>16|many|TRBV5-1|TRBD2|TRBJ2-5
TGCGCCAGCAGCTTGGTGACTAGCGGGAGTGAAAAGACCCAGTACTTC
CASSLVTSGSEKTQYF
>14|many|TRBV5-1|NA|TRBJ2-5
TGCGCCAGCAGCGTCGACACGAATCAAGAGACCCAGTACTTC
CASSVDTNQETQYF